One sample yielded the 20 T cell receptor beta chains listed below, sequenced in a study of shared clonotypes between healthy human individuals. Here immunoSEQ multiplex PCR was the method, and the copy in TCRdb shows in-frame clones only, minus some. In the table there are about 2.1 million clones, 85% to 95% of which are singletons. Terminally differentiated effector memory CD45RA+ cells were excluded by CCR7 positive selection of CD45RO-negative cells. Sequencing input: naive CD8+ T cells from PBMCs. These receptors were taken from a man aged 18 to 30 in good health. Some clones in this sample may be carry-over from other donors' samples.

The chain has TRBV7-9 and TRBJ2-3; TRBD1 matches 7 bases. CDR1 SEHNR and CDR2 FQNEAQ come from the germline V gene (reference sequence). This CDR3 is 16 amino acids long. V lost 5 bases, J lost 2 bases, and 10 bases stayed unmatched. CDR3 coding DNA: TGTGCCAGCAGCCACCGGGACAGATCCCTCACAGATACGCAGTATTTT. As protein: CASSHRDRSLTDTQYF.

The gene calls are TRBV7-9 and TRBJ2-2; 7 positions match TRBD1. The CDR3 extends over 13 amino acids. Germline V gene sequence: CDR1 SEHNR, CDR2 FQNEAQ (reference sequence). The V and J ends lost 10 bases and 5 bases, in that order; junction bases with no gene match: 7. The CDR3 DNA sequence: TGTGCCACCGCCCAGGGGGTAACCGGGGAGCTGTTTTTT. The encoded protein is CATAQGVTGELFF.

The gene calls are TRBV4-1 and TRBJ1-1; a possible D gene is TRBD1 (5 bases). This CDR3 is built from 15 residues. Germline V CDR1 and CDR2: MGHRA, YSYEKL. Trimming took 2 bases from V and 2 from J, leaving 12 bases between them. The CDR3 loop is CASSQRRGANTEAFF. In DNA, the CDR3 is TGCGCCAGCAGCCAACGTAGAGGGGCCAACACTGAAGCTTTCTTT.

The CDR3 protein is CSADGVGQDPYEQYF. Written as DNA, the CDR3 is TGCAGCGCCGACGGTGTCGGACAGGACCCCTACGAGCAGTACTTC. The J gene is TRBJ2-7, the V gene TRBV29-1; TRBD1 matches at 7 bases. In germline, CDR1 is SQVTM, CDR2 ANQGSEA. V was pared by 7 bases and J by 2 bases, with 14 bases of the junction left unmatched. The CDR3 loop spans 15 amino acids.

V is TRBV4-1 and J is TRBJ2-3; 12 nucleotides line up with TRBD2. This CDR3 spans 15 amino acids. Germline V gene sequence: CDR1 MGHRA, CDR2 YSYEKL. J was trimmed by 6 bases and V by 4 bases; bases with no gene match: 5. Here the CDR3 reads CASSRPTSGSDTQYF. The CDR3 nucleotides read TGCGCCAGCAGCCGTCCGACTAGCGGGAGTGATACGCAGTATTTT.

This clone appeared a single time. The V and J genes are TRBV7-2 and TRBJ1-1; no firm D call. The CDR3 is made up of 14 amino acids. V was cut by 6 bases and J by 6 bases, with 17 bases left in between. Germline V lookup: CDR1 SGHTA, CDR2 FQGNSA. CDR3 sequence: CASSQRGSGAEAFF. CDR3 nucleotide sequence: TGTGCCAGCAGTCAGCGGGGAAGTGGGGCTGAAGCTTTCTTT. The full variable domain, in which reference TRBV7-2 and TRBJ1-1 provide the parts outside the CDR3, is GAGVSQSPSNKVTEKGKDVELRCDPISGHTALYWYRQSLGQGLEFLIYFQGNSAPDKSGLPSDRFSAERTGGSVSTLTIQRTQQEDSAVYLCASSQRGSGAEAFFGQGTRLTVV.

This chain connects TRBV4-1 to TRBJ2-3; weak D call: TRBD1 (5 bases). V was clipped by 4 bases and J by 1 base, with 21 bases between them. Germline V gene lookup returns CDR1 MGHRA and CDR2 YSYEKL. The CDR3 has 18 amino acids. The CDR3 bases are TGCGCCAGCAGCCCGATTCAGGACATTGTTCGTGGCACAGATACGCAGTATTTT. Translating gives CASSPIQDIVRGTDTQYF.

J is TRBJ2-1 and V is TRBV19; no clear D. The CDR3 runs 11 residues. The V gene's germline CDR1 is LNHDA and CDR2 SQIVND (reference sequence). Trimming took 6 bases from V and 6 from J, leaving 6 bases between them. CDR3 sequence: CASRYTNEQFF. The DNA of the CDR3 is TGTGCCAGTAGATACACCAATGAGCAGTTCTTC.

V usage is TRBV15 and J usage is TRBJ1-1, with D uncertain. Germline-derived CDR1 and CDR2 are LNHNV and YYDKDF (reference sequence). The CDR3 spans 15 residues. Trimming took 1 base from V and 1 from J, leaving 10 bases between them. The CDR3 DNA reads TGTGCCACCAGCAGAGGACGGGGTGGGAACACTGAAGCTTTCTTT. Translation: CATSRGRGGNTEAFF.

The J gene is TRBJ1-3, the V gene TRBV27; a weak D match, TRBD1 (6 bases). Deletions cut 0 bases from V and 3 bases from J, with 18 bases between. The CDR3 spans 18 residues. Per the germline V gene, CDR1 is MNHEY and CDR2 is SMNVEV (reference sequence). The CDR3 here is CASSLSIPTGGLGNTIYF. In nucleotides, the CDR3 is TGTGCCAGCAGTTTATCGATCCCCACCGGGGGGCTTGGAAACACCATATATTTT.

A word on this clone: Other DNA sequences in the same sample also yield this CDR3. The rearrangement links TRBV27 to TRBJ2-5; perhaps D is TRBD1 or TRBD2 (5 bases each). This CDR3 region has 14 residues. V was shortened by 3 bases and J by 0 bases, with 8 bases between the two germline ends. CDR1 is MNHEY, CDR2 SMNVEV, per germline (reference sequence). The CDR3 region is CASSFVGHQETQYF. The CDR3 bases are TGTGCCAGCAGTTTTGTGGGACACCAAGAGACCCAGTACTTC.

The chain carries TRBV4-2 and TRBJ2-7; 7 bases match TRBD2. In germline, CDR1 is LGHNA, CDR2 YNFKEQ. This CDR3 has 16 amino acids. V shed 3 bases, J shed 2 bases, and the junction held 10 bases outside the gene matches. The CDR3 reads CASSQDLAVTTYEQYF. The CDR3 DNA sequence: TGTGCCAGCAGCCAGGACCTAGCGGTAACAACCTACGAGCAGTACTTC.

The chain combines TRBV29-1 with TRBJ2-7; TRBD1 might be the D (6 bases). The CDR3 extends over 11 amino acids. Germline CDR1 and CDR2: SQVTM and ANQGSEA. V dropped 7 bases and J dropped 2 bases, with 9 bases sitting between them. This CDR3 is CSGQVPYEQYF. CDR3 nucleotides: TGCAGCGGACAGGTGCCCTACGAGCAGTACTTC.

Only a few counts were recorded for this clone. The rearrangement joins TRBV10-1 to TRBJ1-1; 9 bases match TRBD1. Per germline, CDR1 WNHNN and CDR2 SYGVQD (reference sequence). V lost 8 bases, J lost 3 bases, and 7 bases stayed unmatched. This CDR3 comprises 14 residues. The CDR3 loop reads CASDQRTGDTEAFF. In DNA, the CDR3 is TGCGCCAGCGACCAGAGGACAGGGGACACTGAAGCTTTCTTT.

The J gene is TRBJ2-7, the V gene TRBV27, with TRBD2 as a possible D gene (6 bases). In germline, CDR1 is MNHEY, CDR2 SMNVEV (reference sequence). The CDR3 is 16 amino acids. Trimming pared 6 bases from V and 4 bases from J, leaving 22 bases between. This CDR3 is CASSHGDGSPWYEQYF. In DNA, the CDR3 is TGTGCCAGCAGCCACGGGGACGGGAGCCCCTGGTACGAGCAGTACTTC.

CDR3 in amino acids: CASNTQGYTEAFF. The CDR3 nucleotides read TGTGCCAGCAATACACAGGGGTACACTGAAGCTTTCTTT. This chain joins TRBV6-5 and TRBJ1-1; 7 bases match TRBD1. CDR1 and CDR2 (germline): MNHEY, SVGAGI. The CDR3 is 13 amino acids. The J segment lost 3 bases and the V segment lost 7 bases, leaving 5 bases of the junction unmatched.

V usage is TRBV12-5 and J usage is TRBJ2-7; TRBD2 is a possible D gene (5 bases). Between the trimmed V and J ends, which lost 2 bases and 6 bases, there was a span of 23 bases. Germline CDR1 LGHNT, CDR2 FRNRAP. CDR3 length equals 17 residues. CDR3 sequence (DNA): TGTGCTAGTGGTTTGTGGGAGACGGGCGGGTACGAAGGCGAGCAGTACTTC. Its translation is CASGLWETGGYEGEQYF.

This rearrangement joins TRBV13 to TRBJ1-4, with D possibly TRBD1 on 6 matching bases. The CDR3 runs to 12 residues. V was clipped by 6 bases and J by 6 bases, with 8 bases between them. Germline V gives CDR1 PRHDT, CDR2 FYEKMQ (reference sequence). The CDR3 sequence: CASSHRDEKLFF. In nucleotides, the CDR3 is TGTGCCAGCAGTCACAGGGATGAAAAACTGTTTTTT.

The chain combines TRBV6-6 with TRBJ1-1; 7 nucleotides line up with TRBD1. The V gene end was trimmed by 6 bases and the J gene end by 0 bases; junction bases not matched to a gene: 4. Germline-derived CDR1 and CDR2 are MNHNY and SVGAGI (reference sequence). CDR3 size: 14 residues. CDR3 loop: CASSDRVVNTEAFF. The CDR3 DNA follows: TGTGCCAGCAGCGACAGGGTTGTGAACACTGAAGCTTTCTTT.

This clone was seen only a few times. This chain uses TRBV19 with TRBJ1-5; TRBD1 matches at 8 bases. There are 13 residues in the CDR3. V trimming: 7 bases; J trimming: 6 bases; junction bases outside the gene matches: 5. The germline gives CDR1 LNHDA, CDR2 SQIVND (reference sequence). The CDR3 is CASTDRDSQPQHF. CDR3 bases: TGTGCCAGTACGGACAGGGATAGTCAGCCCCAGCATTTT.